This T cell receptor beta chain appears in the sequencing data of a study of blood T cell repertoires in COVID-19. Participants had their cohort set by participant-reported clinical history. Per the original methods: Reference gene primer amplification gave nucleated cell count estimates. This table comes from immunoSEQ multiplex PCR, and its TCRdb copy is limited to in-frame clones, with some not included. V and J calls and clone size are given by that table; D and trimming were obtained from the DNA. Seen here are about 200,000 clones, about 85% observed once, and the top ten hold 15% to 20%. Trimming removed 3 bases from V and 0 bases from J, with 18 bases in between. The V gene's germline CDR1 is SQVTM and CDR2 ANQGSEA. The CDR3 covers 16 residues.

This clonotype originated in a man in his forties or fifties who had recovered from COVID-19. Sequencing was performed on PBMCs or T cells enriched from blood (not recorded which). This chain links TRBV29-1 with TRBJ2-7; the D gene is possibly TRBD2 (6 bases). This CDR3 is CSVDGKSAGSSYEQYF. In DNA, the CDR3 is TGCAGCGTTGACGGGAAAAGCGCGGGGAGCTCCTACGAGCAGTACTTC.